The entry below describes one T cell receptor (beta chain). This specimen comes from a study of blood T cell repertoires in COVID-19. This CDR3 region has 15 residues. Germline-derived CDR1 and CDR2 are SEHNR and FQNEAQ (reference sequence). The V gene end was trimmed by 5 bases and the J gene end by 3 bases; junction bases not matched to a gene: 9. Cohort assignment relied on participant-reported clinical history. Assay: immunoSEQ multiplex PCR; the TCRdb copy retains only in-frame clones and omits some. The sample includes about 430,000 clones, over 75% of them seen just once. The sequenced sample was PBMCs or T cells enriched from blood (not recorded which). The chain combines TRBV7-9 with TRBJ2-7; TRBD2 matches 8 bases. The source of this sequence is a woman between 18 and 29 years old who had been exposed to COVID-19. Here the CDR3 reads CASSLVSGTIYEQYF. The CDR3 coding sequence is TGTGCCAGCAGCCTAGTTAGCGGGACCATCTACGAGCAGTACTTC.